One sample yielded the 23 T cell receptor beta chains listed below, sequenced in a study of T cells after yellow fever vaccination. TCRdb passed the 5' RACE reads through MiXCR, listing each CDR3 protein once. The sample yields tens of thousands of distinct CDR3 sequences, less than 5.5% seen once. Sequences were derived from PBMCs, either bulk or a sorted T-cell subset (CD4+, CD8+, memory, or dextramer-sorted; not recorded which), sampled around 45 days after the first yellow fever vaccination. The receptors originated from a young man who received the YFV17D yellow fever vaccine.

This clonotype was seen at least ten times. V gene TRBV4-3 combines with J gene TRBJ2-3; TRBD2 might be the D (6 bases). Germline V CDR1 and CDR2: LGHNA, YSLEER. The CDR3 covers 16 residues. V dropped 2 bases and J dropped 9 bases, with 21 bases sitting between them. The CDR3 here is CASSQQVGGTRGTQYF. The CDR3 DNA sequence: TGCGCCAGCAGCCAACAAGTGGGAGGTACCCGCGGAACGCAGTATTTT.

By share, this clonotype ranks as medium-sized. V gene TRBV3-1 combines with J gene TRBJ2-2, with TRBD1 identical over 7 bases. Germline values: CDR1 LGHDT, CDR2 YNNKEL (reference sequence). This CDR3 is 15 amino acids long. V was clipped by 6 bases and J by 3 bases; unmatched bases: 7. The DNA for the CDR3 is TGTGCCAGCAGTCCCCGGGACAGATACACCGGGGAGCTGTTTTTT. This encodes CASSPRDRYTGELFF. Complete variable domain (other parts from reference TRBV3-1 and TRBJ2-2): DTAVSQTPKYLVTQMGNDKSIKCEQNLGHDTMYWYKQDSKKFLKIMFSYNNKELIINETVPNRFSPKSPDKAHLNLHINSLELGDSAVYFCASSPRDRYTGELFFGEGSRLTVL.

This clonotype was seen at least ten times. The CDR3: CARSSGGAGLLETQYF. The CDR3 region has the DNA TGTGCCCGCTCTAGCGGGGGGGCCGGTTTGTTAGAGACCCAGTACTTC. The chain joins TRBV27 to TRBJ2-5; 12 bases align to TRBD2. This CDR3 has 16 residues. Germline V gene sequence: CDR1 MNHEY, CDR2 SMNVEV (reference sequence). V was pared by 11 bases and J by 4 bases, with 14 bases of the junction left unmatched.

This clonotype was recorded at least ten times. The chain recombines TRBV6-5 with TRBJ2-3; no firm D call. Germline assignment: CDR1 MNHEY and CDR2 SVGAGI. V lost 6 bases, J lost 0 bases, and 16 bases lay in between. The CDR3 contains 16 residues. The CDR3 coding sequence is TGTGCCAGCAGCCCTATGACTTTAATTAGCACAGATACGCAGTATTTT. This encodes CASSPMTLISTDTQYF.

This clonotype was picked up many times. The chain uses TRBV6-4 and TRBJ2-3; 9 bases agree with TRBD2. CDR3 length: 15 residues. CDR1 and CDR2 from the germline V gene are MRHNA and SNTAGT. Losses at the gene ends were 3 bases for V and 4 bases for J; bases not matched to a gene: 5. CDR3 DNA sequence: TGTGCCAGCAGTGAAGGCGGGGGGGCCGCAGATACGCAGTATTTT. It codes for CASSEGGGAADTQYF.

This clonotype was found many times. The chain couples TRBV5-8 to TRBJ1-5; no firm D call. V was shortened by 0 bases and J by 4 bases, with 14 bases between the two germline ends. Germline assignment: CDR1 SGHTS and CDR2 YDEGEE. The CDR3 extends over 16 amino acids. The CDR3, as DNA: TGTGCCAGCAGCTTGGGTACTGGGCTGTGGAATCAGCCCCAGCATTTT. It translates to CASSLGTGLWNQPQHF.

The table lists this clonotype with many counts. The chain couples TRBV12-3 or TRBV12-4 to TRBJ2-7; 8 nucleotides line up with TRBD1. V was clipped by 6 bases and J by 4 bases; unmatched bases: 8. CDR3 length: 14 residues. The CDR3 loop is CASSTGTGFYEQYF. The CDR3 DNA is TGTGCCAGCAGCACCGGGACAGGTTTTTACGAGCAGTACTTC.

This clonotype showed up many times. The chain links TRBV12-3 or TRBV12-4 to TRBJ2-3, with a possible D match to TRBD2 (6 bases). Between the trimmed V and J ends, which lost 8 bases and 1 base, there was a span of 16 bases. This CDR3 comprises 15 residues. The CDR3 DNA sequence: TGTGCCAGCGGGAGACCAGGCGGGGGCACAGATACGCAGTATTTT. Its protein product is CASGRPGGGTDTQYF.

This clonotype was observed at least ten times. The chain employs TRBV20-1 and TRBJ1-1, with 8 bases aligning to TRBD1. The junction had 12 bases not matched to a gene; V was cut back by 6 bases and J by 0 bases. This CDR3 comprises 16 residues. The germline V gene has CDR1 DFQATT and CDR2 SNEGSKA (reference sequence). CDR3 DNA: TGCAGTGCCAACCGCCGGGACAGGCGAATGAACACTGAAGCTTTCTTT. Translated, it gives CSANRRDRRMNTEAFF.

This clonotype was found many times. The V call is TRBV5-4, the J call TRBJ1-1; tentatively, D is TRBD1 (5 bases). Germline values: CDR1 SGHNT, CDR2 YYREEE (reference sequence). Trimming took 4 bases from V and 1 from J, leaving 14 bases between them. The CDR3 spans 15 residues. The CDR3 loop is CASSRVGGANTEAFF. CDR3 DNA sequence: TGTGCCAGCAGCCGCGTCGGGGGAGCGAACACTGAAGCTTTCTTT.

There are many counts of this clonotype. This chain uses TRBV20-1 with TRBJ2-7; 8 bases are shared with TRBD1. The length of the CDR3 is 11 residues. Germline assignment: CDR1 DFQATT and CDR2 SNEGSKA (reference sequence). V lost 5 bases to trimming and J lost 5 bases; unmatched junction nucleotides: 2. The CDR3 DNA follows: TGCAGTGCTGGACAGGGAAACGAGCAGTACGTC. It yields the protein CSAGQGNEQYV.

This clonotype was counted many times. The V and J genes are TRBV6-2 or TRBV6-3 and TRBJ2-3; perhaps TRBD2 as D (5 bases). This CDR3 has 13 residues. Germline lookup yields CDR1 MNHEY and CDR2 SVGEGT. With 7 bases removed from V and 8 bases from J, the gap between germline ends came to 16 bases. DNA of the CDR3: TGTGCCAGCAAGGATTCCGGGGAACCTACGCAGTATTTT. Protein: CASKDSGEPTQYF.

The table lists this clonotype with many counts. The chain combines TRBV29-1 with TRBJ2-1; TRBD1 agrees at 9 bases. The CDR3 contains 13 residues. CDR1 and CDR2 from the germline V gene are SQVTM and ANQGSEA. V dropped 7 bases and J dropped 5; count of bases not matched to a gene: 6. The CDR3 sequence: CSGRDRVDNEQFF. The CDR3 DNA reads TGCAGCGGCCGGGACAGGGTAGACAATGAGCAGTTCTTC.

This clonotype has ten or more counts. CDR3: CASSIRLRDEQYF. Written as DNA, the CDR3 is TGTGCCAGTAGTATAAGGCTGCGGGACGAGCAGTACTTC. The V and J genes are TRBV19 and TRBJ2-7; a possible D gene is TRBD2 (5 bases). CDR3 size: 13 residues. CDR1 is LNHDA and CDR2 is SQIVND in the germline V gene (reference sequence). V was pared by 2 bases and J by 5 bases, with 10 bases between.

This clonotype has a count of ten or more. CDR3: CASRSRSPPDTQYF. In DNA form, the CDR3 reads TGCGCCAGCAGGAGTCGTAGCCCCCCAGATACGCAGTATTTT. The V call is TRBV5-1, the J call TRBJ2-3, with no clear D. This CDR3 spans 14 amino acids. Germline CDR1 SGHRS, CDR2 YFSETQ. Trimming took off 5 bases at V and 4 bases at J, with 14 bases between the two ends.

In its sample, this clonotype was seen many times. The chain links TRBV29-1 to TRBJ2-1; D perhaps matches TRBD2 (7 bases). Germline CDR1 is SQVTM and CDR2 is ANQGSEA. V was clipped by 3 bases and J by 9 bases, with 18 bases between them. The CDR3 extends over 14 amino acids. As DNA, the CDR3 is TGCAGCGTTGACAGGGGAGCGGGAATGGTTGAGCAGTTCTTC. It translates to CSVDRGAGMVEQFF.

The table lists this clonotype with many counts. The chain joins TRBV4-2 to TRBJ2-2; maybe TRBD2 (7 bases). V shed 4 bases and J shed 9 bases, with 12 bases lying between them. Germline CDR1 reads LGHNA; CDR2 reads YNFKEQ. The CDR3 extends over 13 amino acids. The CDR3 reads CASSLPGGRELFF. CDR3 bases: TGTGCCAGCAGCCTCCCGGGGGGCCGGGAGCTGTTTTTT.

This clonotype was recorded at least ten times. The chain has TRBV7-2 and TRBJ2-7; D is possibly TRBD2 (6 bases). The CDR3 extends over 15 amino acids. Germline-derived CDR1 and CDR2 are SGHTA and FQGNSA. Deletions cut 5 bases from V and 0 bases from J, with 14 bases between. The CDR3 here is CASSPGLSLSYEQYF. CDR3 bases: TGTGCCAGCAGCCCGGGACTTTCCCTCTCCTACGAGCAGTACTTC.

This clonotype was counted many times. The V gene is TRBV4-2, the J gene TRBJ1-1, with 12 bases lining up with TRBD1. The CDR3 is made up of 18 amino acids. Germline assignment: CDR1 LGHNA and CDR2 YNFKEQ. With V trimmed by 4 bases and J by 4 bases, 13 bases remained unmatched. CDR3 in DNA: TGTGCCAGCAGCCCTGGGGCGGGGACAGGGGGCTGGGGCACTGAAGCTTTCTTT. Translated: CASSPGAGTGGWGTEAFF.

This clonotype was seen ten or more times. The rearrangement joins TRBV7-7 to TRBJ2-1, with D possibly TRBD1 on 5 matching bases. Trimming shortened V by 1 base and J by 4 bases, and 17 bases separated the two germline ends. CDR1 SSHAT and CDR2 FNYEAQ come from the germline V gene (reference sequence). The CDR3 is made up of 17 amino acids. This CDR3 is CASSLEGSGVGYNEQFF. DNA of the CDR3: TGTGCCAGCAGCTTAGAGGGGTCAGGCGTGGGGTACAATGAGCAGTTCTTC.

This clonotype was detected many times. This chain joins TRBV5-1 and TRBJ2-1; 11 nucleotides agree with TRBD2. The V and J ends lost 0 bases and 0 bases, in that order; junction bases with no gene match: 8. The CDR3 contains 19 residues. CDR1 SGHRS and CDR2 YFSETQ come from the germline V gene. CDR3: CASSLVGLAGGVSYNEQFF. CDR3 DNA sequence: TGCGCCAGCAGCTTGGTCGGGCTAGCGGGGGGAGTCTCCTACAATGAGCAGTTCTTC.

The J gene is TRBJ1-1, the V gene TRBV7-6; TRBD1 is a possible D gene (5 bases). V was clipped by 5 bases and J by 11 bases, with 15 bases between them. This CDR3 is 12 amino acids long. CDR1 is SGHVS and CDR2 is FNYEAQ in the germline V gene. The CDR3 DNA follows: TGTGCCAGCAGCCTAAACGGGGCGGAGGCTTTCTTT. Its translation is CASSLNGAEAFF. Full variable domain (rest looked up from reference TRBV7-6 and TRBJ1-1): GAGVSQSPRYKVTKRGQDVALRCDPISGHVSLYWYRQALGQGPEFLTYFNYEAQQDKSGLPNDRFSAERPEGSISTLTIQRTEQRDSAMYRCASSLNGAEAFFGQGTRLTVV.

This clonotype has a count of ten or more. The chain combines TRBV4-1 with TRBJ1-3; possibly TRBD1 for D (5 bases). Trimming pared 2 bases from V and 4 bases from J, leaving 18 bases between. The CDR3 has 17 residues. CDR1 is MGHRA, CDR2 YSYEKL, per germline. The CDR3 reads CASSQSLGREKGNTIYF. DNA for the CDR3: TGCGCCAGCAGCCAATCTTTGGGCAGGGAAAAAGGAAACACCATATATTTT.